The rows below give T cell receptor beta chains drawn from one sample of a study of CD8 T cells in Susac syndrome. TCRdb recomputed calls from the immunoSEQ multiplex PCR reads with MiXCR, one row per CDR3 protein. The sample shows 40,000 to 55,000 distinct CDR3 sequences, 93% of them seen only once. Sequencing used CD8+ T cells from PBMCs. The origin of the receptors is a human donor with multiple sclerosis. Each CDR3 is given with its conserved first and last residue. D genes are given only for firm matches. The size of a clone is reported for some rows only, either as once, few or many, or as a class for expanded clones.

>TRBJ2-1|once|TRBV3-1|NA
TGTGCCAGCAGCCGAGAAGGGGACGGACACAATGAGCAGTTCTTC
CASSREGDGHNEQFF
>TRBJ2-3|NA|TRBV5-6|NA
TGTGCCAGCAGCTTGGAGTTCTCCACAGATACGCAGTATTTT
CASSLEFSTDTQYF
>TRBJ2-7|NA|TRBV6-6|NA
TGTGCCAGCAGTTACACGGACGGGAGCTACGAGCAGTACTTC
CASSYTDGSYEQYF
>TRBJ2-6|NA|TRBV5-1|NA
TGCGCCAGCAGCTTGGGAGGGGTCCTGACTTTC
CASSLGGVLTF
>TRBJ1-1|NA|TRBV10-3|TRBD1
TGTGCCACCCAAGTTCCCGGGACAGGGCTTACTGAAGCTTTCTTT
CATQVPGTGLTEAFF
>TRBJ1-2|NA|TRBV4-1|NA
TGCGCCAGCAGCCACCCCGGGACATTCTATGGCTACACCTTC
CASSHPGTFYGYTF
>TRBJ1-3|NA|TRBV7-9|NA
TGTGCCAGCGAGAGGGGAAGAAACACCATATATTTT
CASERGRNTIYF
>TRBJ1-2|NA|TRBV3-1|NA
TGTGCCAGCAGCCAAGAACGGCCAGAGTTCTATGGCTACACCTTC
CASSQERPEFYGYTF
>TRBJ1-2|NA|TRBV27|NA
TGTGCCAGCAGTCCCGGTCGGGGGGCCCTGAATGGCTACACCTTC
CASSPGRGALNGYTF
>TRBJ2-3|NA|TRBV9|TRBD1
TGTGCCAGCAGCGTAGGGGACAGGGGTGCAGATACGCAGTATTTT
CASSVGDRGADTQYF
>TRBJ2-1|NA|TRBV12-5|NA
TGTGCTAGTGTTTTGGTACTAAGTGGCAATGAGCAGTTCTTC
CASVLVLSGNEQFF
>TRBJ2-7|NA|TRBV30|NA
TGTGCCTGGTACAGGGCGGGCGAGCAGTACTTC
CAWYRAGEQYF
>TRBJ2-1|NA|TRBV6-4|NA
TGTGCCAGCAGTGACTCTCTGGGGTCCTACAATGAGCAGTTCTTC
CASSDSLGSYNEQFF
>TRBJ2-1|NA|TRBV27|NA
TGTGCCAGCAGTTTATCTTACTACAATGAGCAGTTCTTC
CASSLSYYNEQFF
>TRBJ1-4|NA|TRBV7-9|NA
TGTGCCAGCGGATATCTTGCAACTAATGAAAAACTGTTTTTT
CASGYLATNEKLFF
>TRBJ2-1|NA|TRBV28|NA
TGTGCCAGCAGTTTACTCGGGGGTGGGGATGAGCAGTTCTTC
CASSLLGGGDEQFF
>TRBJ2-7|few|TRBV20-1|NA
TGCAGTGCTAGCGGGGACACCGATTACGAGCAGTACTTC
CSASGDTDYEQYF
>TRBJ1-4|NA|TRBV4-1|NA
TGCGCCAGCAGCCAAGAATCTCAGGGGTTGGAAAAACTGTTTTTT
CASSQESQGLEKLFF